The 18 T cell receptor beta chains given below trace back to one sample, sequenced in a study of blood T cell repertoires in COVID-19. Assay used: immunoSEQ multiplex PCR; TCRdb lists only in-frame clones, some missing. Of more than 100,000 clones listed, about four fifths are singletons. Sequenced: peripheral blood. Every receptor here comes from a woman aged 80 or over with acute or convalescent COVID-19.

The V and J genes are TRBV16 and TRBJ1-1; D perhaps matches TRBD1 (6 bases). The germline V and J ends were trimmed by 2 bases and 1 base, with 11 bases remaining between them. Per the germline V gene, CDR1 is KGHSY and CDR2 is FQNENV. The CDR3 spans 15 residues. The DNA of the CDR3 is TGTGCCAGCAGCCAAATACAGGGCGGGAACACTGAAGCTTTCTTT. Amino acids: CASSQIQGGNTEAFF.

In DNA form, the CDR3 reads TGTGCCTCCCGAGGGAACACCGGGGAGCTGTTTTTT. Its translation: CASRGNTGELFF. This chain joins TRBV6-6 and TRBJ2-2; D uncertain. This CDR3 region has 12 residues. Germline CDR1 reads MNHNY; CDR2 reads SVGAGI (reference sequence). V shed 11 bases and J shed 1 base, with 8 bases lying between them.

This chain joins TRBV9 and TRBJ2-1, with a tentative D call TRBD2 (5 bases). This CDR3 region has 18 residues. V shed 0 bases and J shed 0 bases, with 16 bases lying between them. The germline gives CDR1 SGDLS, CDR2 YYNGEE. CDR3 sequence (DNA): TGTGCCAGCAGCGTAGAAGACCCGGTAGCGAGCTCCTACAATGAGCAGTTCTTC. This translates into CASSVEDPVASSYNEQFF.

J is TRBJ2-7 and V is TRBV20-1; TRBD1 aligns across 7 bases. CDR1 and CDR2 (germline): DFQATT, SNEGSKA (reference sequence). The CDR3 is 11 residues long. The V and J ends lost 6 bases and 2 bases, in that order; junction bases with no gene match: 1. The CDR3 DNA is TGCAGTGCCGGGACAGCCTACGAGCAGTACTTC. This translates into CSAGTAYEQYF.

CDR3 protein: CASSEFFGTGTYGYTF. As DNA, the CDR3 is TGTGCCAGCAGCGAATTTTTTGGGACAGGGACCTATGGCTACACCTTC. This chain joins TRBV6-1 and TRBJ1-2; 9 bases match TRBD1. This CDR3 has 16 residues. The J segment lost 4 bases and the V segment lost 6 bases, leaving 12 bases of the junction unmatched. The germline V gene has CDR1 MNHNS and CDR2 SASEGT.

The rearrangement joins TRBV18 to TRBJ1-2; TRBD1 might be the D (5 bases). Per germline, CDR1 KGHSH and CDR2 LQKENI. The V and J ends lost 3 bases and 3 bases respectively, with 14 bases between them. The CDR3 is 15 residues long. The DNA of the CDR3 is TGTGCCAGCTCACCGTGGGGCCCGAGTGACTATGGCTACACCTTC. Translated, it gives CASSPWGPSDYGYTF.

This sequence joins TRBV7-9 and TRBJ2-3; 7 positions agree with TRBD2. The germline CDR1 and CDR2 sequences are SEHNR and FQNEAQ (reference sequence). CDR3 length: 13 residues. V was clipped by 1 base and J by 9 bases; unmatched bases: 4. The CDR3 loop reads CASSLVRESTQYF. The CDR3 DNA reads as TGTGCCAGCAGCTTAGTGCGGGAGAGCACGCAGTATTTT.

This chain uses TRBV27 with TRBJ2-5; D is possibly TRBD2 (7 bases). V lost 5 bases and J 5 bases, leaving 15 bases between the germline ends. This CDR3 has 14 amino acids. In germline, CDR1 is MNHEY, CDR2 SMNVEV (reference sequence). CDR3 in amino acids: CASSPGGTRETQYF. CDR3 sequence (DNA): TGTGCCAGCAGTCCGGGGGGCACGCGGGAGACCCAGTACTTC.

The chain links TRBV2 to TRBJ1-1; tentatively, D is TRBD1 (6 bases). The CDR3 is 14 residues long. V was shortened by 6 bases and J by 5 bases, with 16 bases between the two germline ends. Per germline, CDR1 SNHLY and CDR2 FYNNEI. The CDR3 DNA follows: TGTGCCAGCAGCCCCAGAGGGGGGGAAACTGAAGCTTTCTTT. Protein: CASSPRGGETEAFF.

The V gene is TRBV19, the J gene TRBJ2-2, with TRBD2 matching 10 bases. CDR1 is LNHDA, CDR2 SQIVND, per germline (reference sequence). The CDR3 sequence is 15 residues long. The trim removed 7 bases at V and 4 bases at J, leaving 6 bases unmatched. The CDR3 sequence is CASIRLAGATGELFF. The DNA for the CDR3 is TGTGCCAGTATCCGGCTAGCGGGAGCCACCGGGGAGCTGTTTTTT.

V usage is TRBV19 and J usage is TRBJ1-4; possible D gene TRBD1, 6 bases. The V and J ends lost 9 bases and 6 bases respectively, with 17 bases between them. The CDR3 totals 14 residues. Germline CDR1 reads LNHDA; CDR2 reads SQIVND (reference sequence). The CDR3 region has the DNA TGTGCCAGCGCCCCCGGGACATTCCATGAAAAACTGTTTTTT. This sequence encodes CASAPGTFHEKLFF.

The J gene is TRBJ2-1, the V gene TRBV19, with D possibly matching TRBD2 (6 bases). Germline CDR1 is LNHDA and CDR2 is SQIVND (reference sequence). CDR3 size: 17 residues. The ends were cut back, 0 bases at V and 3 bases at J, with 15 bases in the middle. CDR3 coding DNA: TGTGCCAGTAGTATAGAAAGGGAAGCGGGCCACTACAATGAGCAGTTCTTC. Its translation: CASSIEREAGHYNEQFF.

The chain uses TRBV7-9 and TRBJ2-7; 10 bases line up with TRBD2. CDR3 length equals 16 residues. V shed 5 bases and J 6 bases; nucleotides not matched to a gene: 13. CDR1 SEHNR and CDR2 FQNEAQ come from the germline V gene (reference sequence). CDR3 DNA: TGTGCCAGCAGCGGGAAGAGCGGGAGGGCCTGGAGCGAGCAGTACTTC. As protein: CASSGKSGRAWSEQYF.

This chain connects TRBV28 to TRBJ2-5, with 8 bases identical to TRBD1. The CDR3 is 16 residues long. In germline, CDR1 is MDHEN, CDR2 SYDVKM. V trimming: 7 bases; J trimming: 3 bases; junction bases outside the gene matches: 13. CDR3 bases: TGTGCCAGCATACCGGGGACAGGCAACGATAAAGAGACCCAGTACTTC. Protein sequence: CASIPGTGNDKETQYF.

The chain uses TRBV15 and TRBJ1-1; D gene unclear. The ends were cut back, 0 bases at V and 11 bases at J, with 16 bases in the middle. CDR1 is LNHNV, CDR2 YYDKDF, per germline (reference sequence). The CDR3 covers 14 residues. CDR3 protein: CATSRDLAGVRAFF. The CDR3 coding sequence is TGTGCCACCAGCAGAGATCTAGCCGGGGTTCGCGCTTTCTTT.

The V gene is TRBV7-3, the J gene TRBJ1-1; D call uncertain. V was clipped by 1 base and J by 7 bases, with 16 bases between them. The CDR3 covers 15 residues. CDR1 is SGHTA, CDR2 FQGTGA, per germline. CDR3 nucleotide sequence: TGTGCCAGCAGCTTAAACCCCACCGCCAGAAGTGAAGCTTTCTTT. Its translation: CASSLNPTARSEAFF.

This clone was counted only a few times. The chain combines TRBV27 with TRBJ1-1; 10 bases match TRBD1. V shed 4 bases, J shed 2 bases, and the junction held 7 bases outside the gene matches. The CDR3 runs to 16 residues. Germline loops: CDR1 MNHEY, CDR2 SMNVEV (reference sequence). In DNA form, the CDR3 reads TGTGCCAGCAGTTCCGGGACAGGGGAGATAAACACTGAAGCTTTCTTT. Translated: CASSSGTGEINTEAFF.

The rearrangement links TRBV6-2 or TRBV6-3 to TRBJ1-1; D gene ambiguous. CDR3 length: 16 residues. Germline V lookup: CDR1 MNHEY, CDR2 SVGEGT. V lost 0 bases, J lost 0 bases, and 11 bases lay in between. The CDR3 region is CASSYSNYRLNTEAFF. The CDR3 DNA follows: TGTGCCAGCAGTTACTCGAATTACAGACTGAACACTGAAGCTTTCTTT.